The 17 T cell receptor beta chains below all came from one sample that was sequenced in a study of T cell clonality in common variable immunodeficiency. Some clones are missing from TCRdb's copy, which holds only in-frame ones; the method was immunoSEQ multiplex PCR. The sample includes tens of thousands of clones, none of them occurring once. The sequencing sample was made of peripheral blood mononuclear cells. The origin of the receptors is a person aged 18-69 years in good health.

This clone came up many times. From the germline J gene comes the end of the CDR3, since the read stops 3 residues before it. Other DNA sequences in the sample encode the same CDR3. The chain is built from TRBV29-1 and TRBJ1-1; maybe TRBD1 (5 bases). The CDR3 contains 12 residues. The V end was cut by 4 bases, the J end by 1 base, with 7 bases between. CDR1 is SQVTM, CDR2 ANQGSEA, per germline. The DNA read from the CDR3 is TGCAGCGTTGGGGGGGGGAACACTGAA. It yields the protein CSVGGGNTE. The whole CDR3 sequence reads CSVGGGNTEAFF.

The sample holds a few counts of this clone. The CDR3 goes on 3 residues after the read ends, and that part is filled in from the germline J gene. V and J are TRBV11-2 and TRBJ2-7; D is uncertain. The CDR3 is 10 amino acids. Trimming pared 5 bases from V and 5 bases from J, leaving 4 bases between. CDR1 and CDR2 (germline): SGHAT, FQNNGV. CDR3 protein: CASSLDEQYF. The covered CDR3 bases are TGTGCCAGCAGCCTTGACGAG. Filled out from reference TRBV11-2 and TRBJ2-7, the complete variable domain reads EAGVAQSPRYKIIEKRQSVAFWCNPISGHATLYWYQQILGQGPKLLIQFQNNGVVDDSQLPKDRFSAERLKGVDSTLKIQPAKLEDSAVYLCASSLDEQYFGPGTRLTVT.

This clone showed up just a few times. From the germline J gene comes the end of the CDR3, since the read stops 3 residues before it. The chain joins TRBV2 to TRBJ2-7, with D perhaps matching TRBD2 (7 bases). Trimming cost V 9 bases and J 2 bases, with 20 bases left between them. CDR3 length: 15 residues. The germline gives CDR1 SNHLY, CDR2 FYNNEI. CDR3 protein: CASIRGGGLTYEQYF. Incomplete CDR3 DNA: TGTGCCAGTATCAGAGGGGGGGGGCTTACCTACGAG.

Points on this clone: From the germline J gene comes the end of the CDR3, since the read stops 3 residues before it. The V and J genes are TRBV11-2 and TRBJ1-2, with a possible D match to TRBD1 (5 bases). The germline CDR1 and CDR2 sequences are SGHAT and FQNNGV. CDR3 length: 14 residues. V lost 1 base and J lost 4, with 10 bases in between. CDR3 DNA (partial): TGTGCCAGCAGCTTAGTTCTGGGGCGCTATGGC. Translation: CASSLVLGRYG. The whole CDR3 protein reads CASSLVLGRYGYTF.

This clone was detected many times. The read stops 3 residues short of the end of the CDR3; the missing end is completed from the germline J gene. The chain joins TRBV29-1 to TRBJ2-7, with 9 bases fitting TRBD1. This CDR3 region has 15 residues. Trimming at V came to 0 bases and at J to 3 bases, leaving 6 bases not matched to a gene. Germline assignment: CDR1 SQVTM and CDR2 ANQGSEA. The CDR3 protein is CSVEDPDRGDYEQYF. Partial CDR3 DNA: TGCAGCGTTGAAGATCCGGACAGGGGAGACTACGAG.

The table lists this clone with many counts. Read sequence stops 3 residues before the CDR3 end, and the germline J gene provides the missing end. V is TRBV7-3 and J is TRBJ2-1; D may be TRBD1 or TRBD2 (5 bases each). The V end was cut by 2 bases, the J end by 4 bases, with 9 bases between. The germline V gene encodes CDR1 SGHTA and CDR2 FQGTGA. The CDR3 is made up of 14 amino acids. CDR3 amino acids: CASSLDEGYNEQFF. The sequenced part of the CDR3 DNA is TGTGCCAGCAGCTTAGACGAGGGGTACAATGAG.

This clone was seen at least ten times. Read coverage stops 3 residues before the CDR3 terminus; the germline J gene supplies the remainder. V usage is TRBV20-1 and J usage is TRBJ2-7, with 8 bases lining up with TRBD2. The CDR3 is made up of 15 amino acids. The trim removed 0 bases at V and 3 bases at J, leaving 7 bases unmatched. Germline V CDR1 and CDR2: DFQATT, SNEGSKA (reference sequence). CDR3 DNA, as far as it was read: TGCAGTGCTAGAGATGTGGCGGGGGGTAACTACGAG. This sequence encodes CSARDVAGGNYE. The complete CDR3 protein is CSARDVAGGNYEQYF.

Many counts were recorded for this clone. The CDR3 is cut off 3 residues early in the read; its end comes from the germline J gene. This chain uses TRBV23-1 with TRBJ2-2; D is unclear. Being an ORF, TRBV23-1 has a function that is uncertain. The CDR3 consists of 15 residues. The ends were cut back, 4 bases at V and 0 bases at J, with 9 bases in the middle. CDR3 DNA, as far as it was read: TGCGCCAGCAGTCTACAACCCGCGAACACCGGGGAG. Translated, it gives CASSLQPANTGE. In full, the CDR3 reads CASSLQPANTGELFF.

This clone has ten or more counts. The missing CDR3 end, 3 residues past where the read stops, is filled in from the germline J gene. The chain uses TRBV20-1 and TRBJ2-2; maybe TRBD2 (6 bases). Germline values: CDR1 DFQATT, CDR2 SNEGSKA (reference sequence). Trimming pared 6 bases from V and 1 base from J, leaving 12 bases between. This CDR3 comprises 14 residues. CDR3 DNA (partial): TGCAGTGCCAAGCCGGGACTGAACACCGGGGAG. Translated: CSAKPGLNTGE. The entire CDR3 protein reads CSAKPGLNTGELFF.

This clone was counted at least ten times. The read ends 3 residues early relative to the CDR3; the germline J gene fills the gap. The chain joins TRBV5-1 to TRBJ2-3; TRBD2 aligns across 11 bases. From germline, CDR1 is SGHRS and CDR2 YFSETQ. V was clipped by 3 bases and J by 2 bases; unmatched bases: 8. This CDR3 is 17 amino acids long. The CDR3 sequence: CASSSGTSGSDTDTQYF. The DNA read from the CDR3 is TGCGCCAGCAGCTCGGGAACTAGCGGGAGTGACACAGATACG.

This clone was seen only a few times. The CDR3 end lies 3 residues beyond the end of the read and is filled in from the germline J gene. This chain connects TRBV2 to TRBJ1-2; D possibly corresponds to TRBD1 (5 bases). This CDR3 region has 13 residues. Germline values: CDR1 SNHLY, CDR2 FYNNEI. Trimming cost V 4 bases and J 2 bases, with 8 bases left between them. CDR3 sequence reads: CASSGQRNYGYTF. The sequenced part of the CDR3 DNA is TGTGCCAGCAGTGGACAGCGAAACTATGGC.

Many counts were recorded for this clone. The read halts 3 residues ahead of the CDR3 end, with the missing end drawn from the germline J gene. The V gene is TRBV4-2, the J gene TRBJ2-7; 9 nucleotides agree with TRBD1. CDR3 length: 15 residues. J gave up 0 bases and V 0 bases, and 0 bases lay outside the gene matches. The germline gives CDR1 LGHNA, CDR2 YNFKEQ. Incomplete CDR3 DNA: TGTGCCAGCAGCCAAGAGACAGGGGGCTCCTACGAG. Its translation: CASSQETGGSYE. The entire CDR3 sequence reads CASSQETGGSYEQYF.

This clone has ten or more counts. The read terminates 3 residues ahead of where the CDR3 ends, so the germline J gene completes it. The chain employs TRBV20-1 and TRBJ1-2, with 7 bases that match TRBD1. CDR1 and CDR2 from the germline V gene are DFQATT and SNEGSKA (reference sequence). The CDR3 consists of 12 residues. The CDR3 DNA, read in part, is TGCAGTGCTCCCCCAAGACAGGGAGGC. Translating gives CSAPPRQGG. The full CDR3 is CSAPPRQGGYTF.

This clone was observed a few times. At one end, the junction sequence differs from germline, possibly due to a read error. The read halts 3 residues ahead of the CDR3 end, with the missing end drawn from the germline J gene. This specimen includes other DNA sequences encoding the same CDR3. This chain links TRBV19 with TRBJ1-3; TRBD1 matches 10 bases. Germline CDR1 reads LNHDA; CDR2 reads SQIVND (reference sequence). The CDR3 contains 14 residues. The covered CDR3 bases are TGTGCCACAGGACAGGGGGGCTCTGGAAACACA. It is translated as CATGQGGSGNT. The full CDR3 protein is CATGQGGSGNTIYF.

This clone was counted only a few times. Read coverage stops 3 residues before the CDR3 terminus; the germline J gene supplies the remainder. The V gene is TRBV7-9, the J gene TRBJ2-7; 10 bases match TRBD1. After removal of 4 bases from V and 6 bases from J, the junction contained 9 bases not matched to a gene. Germline values: CDR1 SEHNR, CDR2 FQNEAQ (reference sequence). The CDR3 consists of 15 residues. The CDR3 is CASSYGTGVVGEQYF. The part of the CDR3 DNA that was read is TGTGCCAGCAGCTATGGGACAGGGGTCGTTGGCGAG.

This clone has ten or more counts. From the germline J gene comes the end of the CDR3, since the read stops 3 residues before it. The chain carries TRBV20-1 and TRBJ2-5, with 8 bases lining up with TRBD1. After removal of 0 bases from V and 3 bases from J, the junction contained 0 bases not matched to a gene. Germline lookup yields CDR1 DFQATT and CDR2 SNEGSKA (reference sequence). The CDR3 runs to 13 residues. The CDR3 loop is CSARETGEETQYF. CDR3 DNA, as far as it was read: TGCAGTGCTAGAGAGACAGGGGAAGAGACC.

This clone appeared many times. The read comes to an end 3 residues before the CDR3 does, leaving the germline J gene to fill in the end. The genes are TRBV20-1 and TRBJ2-3, with 9 positions matching TRBD2. The V and J ends lost 0 bases and 2 bases, in that order; junction bases with no gene match: 6. Germline CDR1 DFQATT, CDR2 SNEGSKA (reference sequence). There are 16 residues in the CDR3. CDR3: CSARDMSSGVTDTQYF. The DNA read from the CDR3 is TGCAGTGCTAGAGATATGTCTAGCGGGGTCACAGATACG.